The 10 T cell receptor beta chains presented below share a single source sample, sequenced in a study of blood T cells in healthy people across ages. PCR was performed a second time for about 7 to 11 cycles using a sample-barcoded 5' primer and a J-beta primer mix. TCRdb reanalysed the 5' RACE reads using MiXCR and keeps one entry per CDR3 protein. The sample shows approximately 770,000 distinct CDR3 sequences, about 62% of them seen only once. Sequenced sample: blood. The receptors were sampled from a man aged 25 to 45 in good health.

This sequence joins TRBV19 and TRBJ1-5, with D hard to call. The CDR3 is 19 residues long. V dropped 7 bases and J dropped 1 base, with 26 bases sitting between them. Germline values: CDR1 LNHDA, CDR2 SQIVND (reference sequence). The CDR3 sequence is CASIFRAEGTLGSNQPQHF. For the CDR3, the DNA is TGTGCCAGTATTTTCCGGGCAGAGGGCACCTTGGGAAGCAATCAGCCCCAGCATTTT.

V is TRBV29-1 and J is TRBJ1-2, with a possible D match to TRBD1 (5 bases). The CDR3 length is 10 residues. With 6 bases removed from V and 11 bases from J, the gap between germline ends came to 13 bases. Germline-derived CDR1 and CDR2 are SQVTM and ANQGSEA. The CDR3, as DNA: TGCAGCGTCCAGGGAGTCGGTTACACCTTC. It specifies CSVQGVGYTF.

The chain recombines TRBV5-1 with TRBJ2-2; D might be TRBD1 (6 bases). Germline V gene lookup returns CDR1 SGHRS and CDR2 YFSETQ. V shed 6 bases and J shed 4 bases, with 16 bases lying between them. CDR3 length: 15 residues. Here the CDR3 reads CASNFGTPRTGELFF. DNA for the CDR3: TGCGCCAGCAACTTCGGGACACCTCGCACCGGGGAGCTGTTTTTT.

The rearrangement uses TRBV20-1 and TRBJ2-5, with TRBD1 identical over 9 bases. V shed 3 bases and J 11 bases; nucleotides not matched to a gene: 16. The CDR3 runs 15 residues. The germline V gene encodes CDR1 DFQATT and CDR2 SNEGSKA (reference sequence). CDR3 protein: CSASNPGQGDNEQYF. The CDR3 nucleotides are TGCAGTGCTAGTAATCCGGGACAGGGAGACAATGAGCAGTACTTC.

The chain is built from TRBV5-1 and TRBJ2-1, with D possibly being TRBD2 (6 bases). Germline CDR1 reads SGHRS; CDR2 reads YFSETQ. The CDR3 has 16 amino acids. V was pared by 3 bases and J by 0 bases, with 13 bases between. The DNA of the CDR3 is TGCGCCAGCAGCTCGGGGACTCCCAGCTCCTACAATGAGCAGTTCTTC. Its protein product is CASSSGTPSSYNEQFF.

The chain uses TRBV20-1 and TRBJ2-3, with a tentative D call TRBD2 (5 bases). This CDR3 is 17 amino acids long. CDR1 is DFQATT and CDR2 is SNEGSKA in the germline V gene (reference sequence). V was pared by 6 bases and J by 2 bases, with 24 bases between. CDR3 in DNA: TGCAGTGCCCCGTCTCGGGTCGGGGAACGCTTCACAGATACGCAGTATTTT. It is translated as CSAPSRVGERFTDTQYF.

The chain carries TRBV20-1 and TRBJ2-3; 10 nucleotides match TRBD1. Per the germline V gene, CDR1 is DFQATT and CDR2 is SNEGSKA (reference sequence). The V gene end was trimmed by 6 bases and the J gene end by 6 bases; junction bases not matched to a gene: 6. The CDR3 runs to 13 residues. DNA of the CDR3: TGCAGTGCCGGGACAGGGGCAAGGGATACGCAGTATTTT. This sequence encodes CSAGTGARDTQYF.

The chain joins TRBV4-3 to TRBJ2-7, with D perhaps TRBD2 (6 bases). This CDR3 is built from 15 residues. The V end was cut by 0 bases, the J end by 6 bases, with 15 bases between. Germline CDR1 and CDR2: LGHNA and YSLEER. The CDR3 protein is CASSQDWASVREQYF. Here the CDR3 DNA reads TGCGCCAGCAGCCAAGACTGGGCTAGCGTACGCGAGCAGTACTTC.

V is TRBV4-1 and J is TRBJ1-1; D is uncertain. Germline V lookup: CDR1 MGHRA, CDR2 YSYEKL. The CDR3 contains 14 residues. V gave up 6 bases and J gave up 1 base, with 12 bases separating them. The CDR3 loop is CASSRTSANTEAFF. The CDR3 bases are TGCGCCAGCAGTCGGACCTCCGCGAACACTGAAGCTTTCTTT.

The chain employs TRBV6-5 and TRBJ1-2; the match to TRBD1 covers 10 bases. The CDR3 length is 16 residues. Germline loops: CDR1 MNHEY, CDR2 SVGAGI. V lost 0 bases and J lost 7; bases outside the gene matches: 8. CDR3 DNA: TGTGCCAGCAGTTACTCGATTGGGACAGGGGCGGGTGGCTACACCTTC. This translates into CASSYSIGTGAGGYTF.